This TCR beta chain was sequenced during a study of T cells in Graves' hyperthyroidism and ophthalmopathy. Findings of the study overall: Blood samples included most of the expanded thyroid clonotypes exceeding 0.001.

Disease duration was under 3 months in the ophthalmopathy patients, who also had a Clinical Activity Score of at least 3 and a NOSPECS grade of at least 4. Clinical symptoms, serum thyroxine, TRAb, thyroid ultrasound and orbital computed tomography established diagnosis. Extraction of PBMCs used more than 8.5 ml of fresh peripheral blood. Remarks on this clonotype: Its specificity is unknown.

RNA transcripts gave rise to amplified TCR beta CDR3 regions. RT-PCR in the first round (using the HTBI primer set) targeted the TCR CDR3. TCRdb reanalysed the multiplex PCR reads using MiXCR and keeps one entry per CDR3 protein. The sample holds around 36,000 distinct CDR3 sequences, about 47% seen once. The V gene end was trimmed by 0 bases and the J gene end by 3 bases; junction bases not matched to a gene: 3. Germline V CDR1 and CDR2: KGHSH, LQKENI. CDR3 length: 16 residues. Sample: blood. This rearrangement joins TRBV18 to TRBJ1-5, with 9 bases matching TRBD1. This receptor was obtained from a man in his forties or fifties with Graves' ophthalmopathy. CDR3 sequence (DNA): TGTGCCAGCTCACCACCGGGACAGGGTAACAATCAGCCCCAGCATTTT. Its translation is CASSPPGQGNNQPQHF. The full variable domain, with the rest looked up from reference TRBV18 and TRBJ1-5, is NAGVMQNPRHLVRRRGQEARLRCSPMKGHSHVYWYRQLPEEGLKFMVYLQKENIIDESGMPKERFSAEFPKEGPSILRIQQVVRGDSAAYFCASSPPGQGNNQPQHFGDGTRLSIL.